The clone carrying this T cell receptor (beta chain) was recorded a few times. The source of the sample is a study of T cells in Graves' hyperthyroidism and ophthalmopathy. Preceding any ophthalmopathy symptoms, the blood sample dates from first hyperthyroidism diagnosis. Amplified TCR beta CDR3 regions derived from RNA transcripts. TCR CDR3 regions were first amplified by RT-PCR with HTBI primers. MiXCR, run by TCRdb on the multiplex PCR reads, gives a single entry per CDR3 protein. The sample yields around 380,000 distinct CDR3 sequences, 13% seen once. Germline CDR1 SQVTM, CDR2 ANQGSEA. Trimming took 6 bases from V and 3 from J, leaving 16 bases between them. The CDR3 is 14 residues long.

This clonotype was obtained from a man aged 25-45 years with Graves' hyperthyroidism that later progressed to Graves' ophthalmopathy. Sequences were obtained from blood. This sequence joins TRBV29-1 and TRBJ2-3; D is unresolved. CDR3 protein: CSVPDGLGTDTQYF. DNA for the CDR3: TGCAGCGTGCCCGACGGTCTGGGGACAGATACGCAGTATTTT.